The rows below give T cell receptor beta chains drawn from one sample of a study of neurological immune-mediated disorders. MiXCR, applied by TCRdb to the 5' RACE reads, yields one record per CDR3 protein. The sample yields fewer than 85,000 distinct CDR3 sequences, 4.3% seen once. Material: PBMCs. The receptors derive from a woman in her sixties or seventies with multiple sclerosis. The conserved cysteine and the conserved F or W are not part of the CDR3 here.

J gene	V gene	CDR3 protein
TRBJ1-1	TRBV7-9	ASNQAGGGEAF
TRBJ2-7	TRBV5-6	ASSWSTLGEQY
TRBJ2-2	TRBV12-3/TRBV12-4	ASSFRVDTGELF
TRBJ2-2	TRBV5-1	ASSPGQSTGELF
TRBJ2-2	TRBV7-2	ASSTSTVTNTGELF
TRBJ1-4	TRBV24-1	ATSDEELRGEKLF
TRBJ1-2	TRBV12-3/TRBV12-4	ASREQGPYGYT
TRBJ2-3	TRBV20-1	SAPPLTGANTDTQY
TRBJ2-1	TRBV7-9	ASSPVGGPPSYNKQF
TRBJ1-5	TRBV5-6	ASSLNRLSRTGYSNQPQH
TRBJ2-7	TRBV5-5	ASSFAGEIEQY
TRBJ1-5	TRBV7-9	ASSFGEASNQPQH
TRBJ1-4	TRBV18	ASSDGSTATNEKLF
TRBJ1-3	TRBV10-3	AISEEGRSGNTIY
TRBJ2-2	TRBV5-1	ASGLDSPNTGELF
TRBJ2-2	TRBV7-9	ASSSRGQEGTGELF
TRBJ2-1	TRBV7-2	ASSPGLAGGKQF
TRBJ2-6	TRBV5-1	ASSLEGSGANVLT
TRBJ1-5	TRBV12-3/TRBV12-4	ASSFRAPGKQPQH
TRBJ2-2	TRBV20-1	SARNGQVNTGELF
TRBJ1-4	TRBV7-8	ASSIGRTTNEKLF
TRBJ1-6	TRBV12-3/TRBV12-4	ASSYYSLGGHNSPLH
TRBJ2-2	TRBV5-1	ASSLVPGASTGELF
TRBJ1-4	TRBV12-3/TRBV12-4	ASSFPFEKLF
TRBJ2-2	TRBV12-3/TRBV12-4	ASSRTRSGGRTGELF
TRBJ2-2	TRBV5-1	ASSLVGHPANTGELF
TRBJ2-1	TRBV10-2	ASSESGAGTPERREQF
TRBJ2-1	TRBV15	ATSSGLAGISNEQF
TRBJ1-6	TRBV12-3/TRBV12-4	ASSLGGDSPLH
TRBJ2-7	TRBV5-1	ASSLDGTGVSYEQY
TRBJ2-6	TRBV5-1	ASSLASGANVLT
TRBJ1-1	TRBV6-5	ASSYPGGRAEAF
TRBJ1-6	TRBV30	AWKKGQMNSPLH
TRBJ2-1	TRBV7-6	ASSLAPTEQF
TRBJ1-2	TRBV25-1	ASSEGASLYGYT
TRBJ2-7	TRBV12-3/TRBV12-4	ASSLGLRLAFSYEQY
TRBJ1-1	TRBV27	ASWGQPATEAF
TRBJ1-5	TRBV7-8	ASSLVLVGNQPQH
TRBJ2-2	TRBV4-2	ASSQDLAGTGELF